This T cell receptor (beta chain) derives from a study of cytomegalovirus exposure and HLA in healthy donors. Study observations and caveats: The classifier was said to identify cytomegalovirus status with high specificity and sensitivity. Later on, a genetic analysis was performed. It linked a missense variant in DCLRE1C with V- and J-gene trimming of TCR beta. Researchers reported from a later analysis that most CMV-associated TCR beta chains appeared HLA-restricted.

V shed 0 bases and J shed 3 bases, with 9 bases lying between them. The CDR3 runs 14 residues. Germline V CDR1 and CDR2: SGDLS, YYNGEE. On this clone itself: Its specificity is not known.

Amplification used 60 Vbeta primers and 13 Jbeta primers. Data came from immunoSEQ multiplex PCR; TCRdb stores just in-frame clones and leaves some out. The data hold about 150,000 clones, with about 82% observed a single time. The chain couples TRBV9 to TRBJ1-2; no clear D. Sequencing was carried out using PBMCs. The TCR originated in a male donor in good health and CMV-seronegative. The CDR3 nucleotides read TGTGCCAGCAGCGTAGTCGGGGAGGACTATGGCTACACCTTC. It specifies CASSVVGEDYGYTF.